One T cell receptor beta chain is described in this entry. Its antigen is unknown. There are no base qualities to consult, and no much larger clone falls within one base. This sample is drawn from a study of blood T cell repertoires in COVID-19 (dated by TCRdb to the early 2020s). About the investigation overall: Collaborator samples came from the United States, Italy and Spain and covered acute and convalescent phases of COVID-19. The sample metadata nearly always contained a de-identified subject ID, COVID-19 status, age in years and sex. The repertoires were released in a freely available public database meant as a resource for research on the immune response to SARS-CoV-2. The samples were drawn from two sources: the first 160 participants of the ongoing ImmuneRACE study, and over 950 subjects contributed by 6 global collaborators. Subjects who had been exposed to COVID-19, were actively infected with it, or had recovered from it provided the deeply sampled blood TCRbeta repertoires that made up the dataset. Where available, HLA class I and class II types were taken from metadata supplied by the sample provider and were not determined by assay-based typing. The material from the prospective study consisted of cDNA or gDNA derived from T cells, B-cell-depleted T cells, or PBMCs.

Including the terminal cysteine and phenylalanine, the CDR3 comprises 14 residues. Just CDR3 DNA is preserved here, 42 bases in frame from base 1. The germline V gene gives CDR1 as SGHRS and CDR2 as YFSETQ. Deletion took 6 bases off V and 1 base off J, with a span of 14 bases between the germline ends. Enrolling through a virtual design, the prospective study's participants ranged in age from roughly 18 to 100 years and lived across approximately 25 United States geographic areas. In the prospective study, participants were assigned to cohorts based on the clinical history participants reported in a screening survey and a study questionnaire. Recovered participants in ImmuneRACE Cohort 3 were defined as having two consecutive negative NP/OP PCR tests, clearance from a healthcare professional, or resolution of symptoms. In the prospective study, whole blood, serum and a nasopharyngeal or oropharyngeal swab were collected from each participant by mobile phlebotomists. Participants in the prospective study had the option to provide additional blood draws and questionnaires over a 2-month period. Blood samples from the prospective study were shipped frozen or at room temperature prior to DNA extraction.

Overall study results and their limits: The amount of clinical and demographic metadata varied by source and participant and was provided uncurated.

TCRbeta CDR3 regions were amplified from genomic DNA using the immunoSEQ Assay, a bias-controlled multiplex PCR. Per the source publication's procedure: Within the assay, amplification of reference gene primers was used to estimate how many nucleated cells each sample contained. To quantify the absolute abundance of each unique TCRbeta CDR3 rearrangement, sequence reads were collapsed and filtered. Productive Simpson clonality was computed per sample as the square root of Simpson's diversity index over productive rearrangements. TCRdb mirrors the immuneACCESS table, restricted to in-frame sequences. Some clones are absent from its copies; in checked studies, under half trace to an unresolved V gene, and the reason for the others is unknown. From that table come the V and J calls and clone size; the DNA was used to work out D and trimming. Recorded for this sample are roughly 290,000 clones; approximately 85% of them occurred a single time. The ten top clones hold 2.2% of the sample.

The chain was built from TRBV5-1 and TRBJ2-7, and possibly TRBD1, on 6 matching bases. The material sequenced was PBMCs or T cells enriched from blood (not recorded which). The sequence was collected from a man aged 25-45 years who had recovered from COVID-19. The DNA sequence is TGCGCCAGCAACCCGACAGGTTCGTCCTACGAGCAGTACTTC. Translation gives CASNPTGSSYEQYF.